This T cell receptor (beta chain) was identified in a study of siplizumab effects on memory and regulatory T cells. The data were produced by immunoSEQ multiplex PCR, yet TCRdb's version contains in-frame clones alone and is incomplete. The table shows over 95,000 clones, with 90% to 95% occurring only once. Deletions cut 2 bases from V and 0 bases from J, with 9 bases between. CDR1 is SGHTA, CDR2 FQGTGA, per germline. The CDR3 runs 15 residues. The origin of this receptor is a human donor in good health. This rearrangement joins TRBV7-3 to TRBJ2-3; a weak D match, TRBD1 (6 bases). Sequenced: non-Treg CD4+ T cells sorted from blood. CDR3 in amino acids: CASSLQGGSTDTQYF. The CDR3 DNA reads TGTGCCAGCAGCTTACAAGGGGGAAGCACAGATACGCAGTATTTT. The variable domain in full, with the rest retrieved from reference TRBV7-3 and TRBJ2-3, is GAGVSQTPSNKVTEKGKYVELRCDPISGHTALYWYRQSLGQGPEFLIYFQGTGAADDSGLPNDRFFAVRPEGSVSTLKIQRTERGDSAVYLCASSLQGGSTDTQYFGPGTRLTVL.